This TCR beta chain emerged from a study of blood T cell repertoires in COVID-19. Using immunoSEQ multiplex PCR, the repertoire was profiled, and TCRdb retains in-frame clones only, with some absent. The table records more than 150,000 clones, less than 95% of them present only once. The sample holds one count of this clone. The sample consisted of peripheral blood. This receptor was obtained from a man in his thirties or forties with COVID-19, enrolled during active disease.

Here the CDR3 DNA reads TGTGCCAGCAGTACTAGGACAGGGAGCTACGGCACTGAAGCTTTCTTT. This codes for CASSTRTGSYGTEAFF. This rearrangement joins TRBV27 to TRBJ1-1; 8 bases align to TRBD1. This CDR3 has 16 amino acids. The junction had 12 bases not matched to a gene; V was cut back by 5 bases and J by 4 bases. Germline V gives CDR1 MNHEY, CDR2 SMNVEV (reference sequence).